The TCR beta chain described here comes from a study of T-cell reconstitution after alpha-beta-depleted transplantation in children. The CDR3 consists of 13 residues. The V end lost 1 base, the J end lost 8 bases, and 8 bases lay between the germline ends. The germline gives CDR1 LGHDT, CDR2 YNNKEL (reference sequence). This clonotype was picked up a small number of times. Its antigen is undetermined. Preparation of the TCRbeta library involved a method that used unique molecular identifiers. TCRdb independently ran MiXCR on the PCR reads; one entry per CDR3 protein. The profile shows about 200,000 distinct CDR3 sequences, approximately 6.9% of them singletons. General study results and limits: The study traced high day-60 TCRbeta diversity in some patients to surviving recipient T cells and thymic progenitors. Reportedly, alpha-beta T cells present about two months post-transplant originated from several hundred expanded clones of graft origin. A year post-transplant, T-cell counts and diversity derived mostly from newly produced T cells.

This clonotype was sampled from a boy younger than 10 with acute lymphoblastic leukemia, due to receive a stem cell transplant. This chain links TRBV3-1 with TRBJ1-4; the D gene is possibly TRBD1 (5 bases). The sequencing here drew on PBMCs, taken before TCRalphabeta/CD19-depleted stem cell transplant. Written as DNA, the CDR3 is TGTGCCAGCAGCCAAGTACCAGGGGAAAAACTGTTTTTT. Amino acids: CASSQVPGEKLFF.